The 11 T cell receptor beta chains below were found in one sample sequenced in a study of shared clonotypes between healthy human individuals. TCRdb's table, derived via immunoSEQ multiplex PCR, lists solely in-frame clones and lacks some. The sample has 2.3 million or so clones; 85% to 95% are singletons. Sequencing was performed on naive CD4+ T cells from PBMCs. This sample's subset: CD45RA+ positively selected. Receptors originate from a man between 18 and 29 years old in good health. Some clones in this sample may be carry-over from other donors' samples.

This sequence joins TRBV11-3 and TRBJ2-1; weak D call: TRBD2 (5 bases). Germline V gene lookup returns CDR1 SGHNT and CDR2 YENEEA. This CDR3 is 12 amino acids long. The germline V and J ends were trimmed by 4 bases and 10 bases, with 11 bases remaining between them. The CDR3 DNA reads TGTGCCAGCAGCTCGCTCCCGGGAGAGCAGTTCTTC. As protein: CASSSLPGEQFF.

The rearrangement links TRBV7-3 to TRBJ2-1; 9 bases agree with TRBD2. The CDR3 length is 16 residues. Germline CDR1 SGHTA, CDR2 FQGTGA. Trimming cost V 1 base and J 3 bases; bases outside gene matches: 4. The CDR3 loop reads CASSLSGRASYNEQFF. The CDR3 DNA follows: TGTGCCAGCAGCTTAAGCGGGAGGGCAAGCTACAATGAGCAGTTCTTC.

The gene calls are TRBV5-5 and TRBJ2-1; 9 bases match TRBD1. V dropped 3 bases and J dropped 4; count of bases not matched to a gene: 5. CDR1 is SGHKS and CDR2 is YYEKEE in the germline V gene (reference sequence). The CDR3 covers 15 residues. In DNA form, the CDR3 reads TGTGCCAGCAGCTCCGGGACAGGGCGATACAATGAGCAGTTCTTC. Amino acid sequence: CASSSGTGRYNEQFF.

The chain links TRBV2 to TRBJ1-5; D gene uncertain. Germline assignment: CDR1 SNHLY and CDR2 FYNNEI. V dropped 7 bases and J dropped 1 base, with 8 bases sitting between them. This CDR3 contains 13 residues. CDR3 DNA: TGTGCCAGCATGAGGACCAGCAATCAGCCCCAGCATTTT. Amino acids: CASMRTSNQPQHF.

The rearrangement joins TRBV19 to TRBJ1-5, with TRBD1 matching over 7 bases. This CDR3 is 15 amino acids long. In germline, CDR1 is LNHDA, CDR2 SQIVND (reference sequence). After removal of 4 bases from V and 5 bases from J, the junction contained 8 bases not matched to a gene. The CDR3 DNA reads TGTGCCAGTAGTACCCCCCACCAGGGGGATCAGCCCCAGCATTTT. This sequence encodes CASSTPHQGDQPQHF.

The chain links TRBV7-9 to TRBJ1-2; D is perhaps TRBD1 (5 bases). V was trimmed by 2 bases and J by 9 bases, leaving 13 bases between them. The CDR3 consists of 13 residues. Per germline, CDR1 SEHNR and CDR2 FQNEAQ (reference sequence). Written as DNA, the CDR3 is TGTGCCAGCAGCTTACTGGACACGCGGAGCTACACCTTC. The encoded protein is CASSLLDTRSYTF. Supplemented by reference TRBV7-9 and TRBJ1-2, the full variable domain reads DTGVSQNPRHKITKRGQNVTFRCDPISEHNRLYWYRQTLGQGPEFLTYFQNEAQLEKSRLLSDRFSAERPKGSFSTLEIQRTEQGDSAMYLCASSLLDTRSYTFGSGTRLTVV.

This chain links TRBV7-2 with TRBJ1-1; D gene uncertain. CDR1 is SGHTA and CDR2 is FQGNSA in the germline V gene. This CDR3 contains 15 residues. Trimming pared 4 bases from V and 3 bases from J, leaving 15 bases between. The CDR3 region has the DNA TGTGCCAGCAGCTGGGCTCGGGCCCCAGACACTGAAGCTTTCTTT. It encodes CASSWARAPDTEAFF.

The V and J genes are TRBV28 and TRBJ2-7; D is unclear. This CDR3 is 15 amino acids long. CDR1 MDHEN and CDR2 SYDVKM come from the germline V gene. Deletions cut 3 bases from V and 1 base from J, with 13 bases between. In nucleotides, the CDR3 is TGTGCCAGCAGTTTCCCCGATAGCCTATCCTACGAGCAGTACTTC. Residues: CASSFPDSLSYEQYF.

The chain recombines TRBV7-8 with TRBJ1-1; D ambiguous. This CDR3 region has 15 residues. Germline V gives CDR1 SGHVS, CDR2 FQNEAQ. V dropped 2 bases and J dropped 1 base, with 11 bases sitting between them. The CDR3 region is CASSLLNRGNTEAFF. Written as DNA, the CDR3 is TGTGCCAGCAGCTTACTGAACCGGGGGAACACTGAAGCTTTCTTT. The variable domain in full, with the rest retrieved from reference TRBV7-8 and TRBJ1-1, is GAGVSQSPRYKVAKRGQDVALRCDPISGHVSLFWYQQALGQGPEFLTYFQNEAQLDKSGLPSDRFFAERPEGSVSTLKIQRTQQEDSAVYLCASSLLNRGNTEAFFGQGTRLTVV.

The CDR3: CASSLPRHTQYF. In DNA, the CDR3 is TGTGCCAGCAGCTTACCGCGTCATACGCAGTATTTT. The chain links TRBV7-8 to TRBJ2-3; no reliable D call. The length of the CDR3 is 12 residues. Germline V lookup: CDR1 SGHVS, CDR2 FQNEAQ. Trimming took off 2 bases at V and 7 bases at J, with 7 bases between the two ends.

V is TRBV5-1 and J is TRBJ2-3; maybe TRBD1 (5 bases). V was pared by 0 bases and J by 2 bases, with 13 bases between. The CDR3 runs to 16 residues. Germline values: CDR1 SGHRS, CDR2 YFSETQ. The CDR3 spells CASSLGGTSNTDTQYF. CDR3 nucleotides: TGCGCCAGCAGCTTGGGGGGCACCTCGAACACAGATACGCAGTATTTT.